This T cell receptor (beta chain) was identified during a study of neurological immune-mediated disorders. Study-level results: The greatest degree of TCR clonal expansion was observed in HTLV-1-associated myelopathy, with the lowest in multiple sclerosis, below that of healthy controls.

The V end lost 2 bases, the J end lost 0 bases, and 11 bases lay between the germline ends. The CDR3 length is 15 residues. The V gene's germline CDR1 is SGHRS and CDR2 YFSETQ. This clonotype was counted many times. Its antigen is unknown. As healthy controls, volunteers from a blood bank in Maryland, USA, were used. One entry per CDR3 protein results from TCRdb running MiXCR on the 5' RACE reads. This table holds roughly 25,000 distinct CDR3 sequences, 6.7% found once. The sample comprised PBMCs. The gene calls are TRBV5-1 and TRBJ1-1, with D possibly TRBD1 on 6 matching bases. This clonotype originated in a woman between 35 and 50 years old in good health. The CDR3 is CASSLQGEMNTEAFF. As DNA, the CDR3 is TGCGCCAGCAGCTTACAGGGAGAGATGAACACTGAAGCTTTCTTT.